This TCR beta chain was retrieved from a study of neoadjuvant anti-PD-1 for oral cavity cancer. At the level of the study: Non-progressing patients received a fourth nivolumab dose near day 43, then surgery on days 50-56. Points from the study as a whole: Only a few patients per response group were TCR-analyzed; validation needed.

Regarding time point: after neoadjuvant nivolumab, at surgical resection. These oral cavity squamous cell carcinomas were HPV-negative and locally advanced. The assay was immunoSEQ multiplex PCR, and TCRdb's table has in-frame clones only and misses some. The sample has about 14,000 clones, approximately 70% seen once; the top ten hold 2.8%. CDR1 is SGHVS, CDR2 FQNEAQ, per germline. The germline V and J ends were trimmed by 3 bases and 3 bases, with 11 bases remaining between them. CDR3 length: 14 amino acids. As concerns this clone: No antigen is known for it.

The material sequenced was PBMCs, taken after nivolumab (anti-PD-1) treatment. This chain uses TRBV7-8 with TRBJ1-1; no definite D call. This receptor was taken from a person aged 40 to 85 with oral cavity squamous cell carcinoma. CDR3 DNA sequence: TGTGCCAGCAGCTTTTCGACGGGCGACACTGAAGCTTTCTTT. This translates into CASSFSTGDTEAFF. Combining the CDR3 with reference TRBV7-8 and TRBJ1-1 gives the whole variable domain GAGVSQSPRYKVAKRGQDVALRCDPISGHVSLFWYQQALGQGPEFLTYFQNEAQLDKSGLPSDRFFAERPEGSVSTLKIQRTQQEDSAVYLCASSFSTGDTEAFFGQGTRLTVV.